A single sample is the source of the 9 T cell receptor beta chains below, sequenced in a study of blood T cells in healthy people across ages. Alongside a J-beta primer mix, a sample-barcoded 5' primer served in a second PCR lasting about 7 to 11 cycles. Each CDR3 protein is one row after TCRdb ran MiXCR on the 5' RACE reads. The table includes about 1.5 million distinct CDR3 sequences, approximately 43% detected once. The material sequenced was blood. These receptors were taken from a woman between 18 and 29 years old in good health.

The V call is TRBV28, the J call TRBJ1-2; 7 positions agree with TRBD1. V lost 2 bases, J lost 7 bases, and 1 base stayed unmatched. The germline CDR1 and CDR2 sequences are MDHEN and SYDVKM. CDR3 length: 12 amino acids. The CDR3 spells CASSLPGGGYTF. The CDR3 DNA reads TGTGCCAGCAGTTTACCAGGGGGTGGCTACACCTTC.

V and J are TRBV7-3 and TRBJ2-7; 9 nucleotides line up with TRBD2. V gave up 1 base and J gave up 10 bases; unmatched junction bases: 11. CDR1 is SGHTA, CDR2 FQGTGA, per germline. The CDR3 runs to 15 residues. The CDR3 sequence: CASSLIAGVREIQYF. DNA of the CDR3: TGTGCCAGCAGCTTAATAGCGGGAGTACGGGAGATCCAGTACTTC.

The chain is built from TRBV20-1 and TRBJ2-5; 15 bases agree with TRBD2. The CDR3 spans 15 residues. Germline CDR1 reads DFQATT; CDR2 reads SNEGSKA (reference sequence). Trimming at V came to 4 bases and at J to 11 bases, leaving 11 bases not matched to a gene. CDR3 in DNA: TGCAGTGCTACGGGACTAGCGGGAGGTTACAATGAGCAGTACTTC. As protein: CSATGLAGGYNEQYF.

This chain connects TRBV2 to TRBJ2-7; D is uncertain. The DNA end is more similar to TRBJ2-5, so the J call may be wrong. The CDR3 runs to 14 residues. CDR1 and CDR2 (germline): SNHLY, FYNNEI. The CDR3 region is CASSVGAGLKTQYF. CDR3 bases: TGTGCCAGCAGTGTAGGTGCAGGTTTAAAGACCCAGTACTTC.

This clonotype appeared a few times. This sequence joins TRBV5-1 and TRBJ2-1, with D perhaps matching TRBD1 (5 bases). The germline V gene has CDR1 SGHRS and CDR2 YFSETQ. Trimming removed 1 base at V and 8 bases at J, with 16 bases between. This CDR3 is built from 15 residues. The DNA for the CDR3 is TGCGCCAGCAGCTTGCCCAGGGTCGGGCAAGATGAGCAGTTCTTC. Its protein is CASSLPRVGQDEQFF.

This clonotype was observed a handful of times. V usage is TRBV5-1 and J usage is TRBJ2-5, with D unclear. Germline CDR1 reads SGHRS; CDR2 reads YFSETQ. The CDR3 contains 16 residues. V lost 3 bases to trimming and J lost 11 bases, with 26 bases between them. CDR3 sequence (DNA): TGCGCCAGCAGCTCGCCTCCAGGAGAGACTTACAATGAGCAGTACTTC. This codes for CASSSPPGETYNEQYF.

CDR3 sequence reads: CASGPGQEREQYF. The CDR3 DNA sequence: TGTGCCAGTGGCCCGGGACAGGAGCGAGAGCAGTACTTC. The chain recombines TRBV10-3 with TRBJ2-4; 8 bases match TRBD1. From germline, CDR1 is ENHRY and CDR2 SYGVKD. V gave up 10 bases and J gave up 13 bases; unmatched junction bases: 15. CDR3 length: 13 amino acids.

The V and J genes are TRBV10-3 and TRBJ2-1; unclear D gene. Germline CDR1 ENHRY, CDR2 SYGVKD. The CDR3 runs to 12 residues. Trimming took 3 bases from V and 6 from J, leaving 6 bases between them. CDR3 region: CAISDSFNEQFF. The DNA for the CDR3 is TGTGCCATCAGTGACTCATTCAATGAGCAGTTCTTC.

CDR3 nucleotide sequence: TGCAGTGCTCACCCCTACGGACAGGGATTAGGTTACAATGAGCAGTTCTTC. This translates into CSAHPYGQGLGYNEQFF. This chain links TRBV20-1 with TRBJ2-1, with TRBD1 matching over 8 bases. CDR3 length: 17 amino acids. V dropped 5 bases and J dropped 4; count of bases not matched to a gene: 16. CDR1 DFQATT and CDR2 SNEGSKA come from the germline V gene (reference sequence).